Below, 15 T cell receptor beta chains from the same sample are listed, as sequenced in a study of blood T cell repertoires in COVID-19. TCRdb's table, derived via immunoSEQ multiplex PCR, lists solely in-frame clones and lacks some. The table includes hundreds of thousands of clones, 86% detected once. Sequencing input: PBMCs or T cells enriched from blood (not recorded which). The receptors were gathered from a middle-aged man who had recovered from COVID-19.

The chain combines TRBV5-1 with TRBJ2-5; 8 bases are a match to TRBD2. Germline CDR1 reads SGHRS; CDR2 reads YFSETQ. The J segment lost 3 bases and the V segment lost 4 bases, leaving 8 bases of the junction unmatched. The CDR3 length is 15 residues. The CDR3 DNA is TGCGCCAGCAGCCCCGGGGGTAGCGGGGAAGAGACCCAGTACTTC. As protein: CASSPGGSGEETQYF. The variable domain in full, with the rest retrieved from reference TRBV5-1 and TRBJ2-5, is KAGVTQTPRYLIKTRGQQVTLSCSPISGHRSVSWYQQTPGQGLQFLFEYFSETQRNKGNFPGRFSGRQFSNSRSEMNVSTLELGDSALYLCASSPGGSGEETQYFGPGTRLLVL.

This clone was detected once. This chain connects TRBV5-1 to TRBJ2-3, with unresolved D. This CDR3 is 15 amino acids long. The V gene lost 3 bases and the J gene lost 1 base, with 12 bases spanning the gap. Germline-derived CDR1 and CDR2 are SGHRS and YFSETQ. CDR3 DNA: TGCGCCAGCAGCTCCGTTCGTCCTGGCACAGATACGCAGTATTTT. Protein product: CASSSVRPGTDTQYF.

V usage is TRBV5-1 and J usage is TRBJ2-3, with D perhaps TRBD1 (5 bases). In germline, CDR1 is SGHRS, CDR2 YFSETQ. This CDR3 is built from 19 residues. V lost 5 bases and J 1 base, leaving 26 bases between the germline ends. The CDR3: CASRGSSGRTPWGTDTQYF. CDR3 in DNA: TGCGCCAGCAGAGGAAGTTCGGGTCGGACACCCTGGGGCACAGATACGCAGTATTTT.

This chain connects TRBV6-1 to TRBJ2-3; 9 nucleotides match TRBD2. Germline V CDR1 and CDR2: MNHNS, SASEGT. The J segment lost 2 bases and the V segment lost 1 base, leaving 13 bases of the junction unmatched. The CDR3 extends over 19 amino acids. In nucleotides, the CDR3 is TGTGCCAGCAGTGAAGAGCGGGGGGCCGTCCCTCGAATCACAGATACGCAGTATTTT. Translated, it gives CASSEERGAVPRITDTQYF.

This chain uses TRBV2 with TRBJ2-1; D is possibly TRBD1 (6 bases). Per the germline V gene, CDR1 is SNHLY and CDR2 is FYNNEI. V lost 4 bases to trimming and J lost 8 bases, with 15 bases between them. This CDR3 region has 14 residues. CDR3 DNA sequence: TGTGCCAGCAGTGTAACAGGGATCACGGATGAGCAGTTCTTC. Protein sequence: CASSVTGITDEQFF.

The sample holds a few counts of this clone. V and J are TRBV30 and TRBJ1-2, with D possibly TRBD1 on 5 matching bases. V gave up 3 bases and J gave up 1 base, with 12 bases separating them. The CDR3 runs to 14 residues. Germline CDR1 GTSNPN, CDR2 SVGIG (reference sequence). The chain's CDR3 is CAWSPLTVNYGYTF. DNA for the CDR3: TGTGCCTGGAGCCCTTTGACAGTTAACTATGGCTACACCTTC.

The chain recombines TRBV9 with TRBJ1-1, with D tentatively TRBD1 (5 bases). Trimming cost V 3 bases and J 0 bases, with 12 bases left between them. Germline-derived CDR1 and CDR2 are SGDLS and YYNGEE. CDR3 length equals 15 residues. CDR3 bases: TGTGCCAGCAGCGGGGGACTGGCAATGAACACTGAAGCTTTCTTT. Amino acids: CASSGGLAMNTEAFF.

J is TRBJ1-1 and V is TRBV6-5; D ambiguous. In germline, CDR1 is MNHEY, CDR2 SVGAGI. Trimming stripped 4 bases from V and 1 base from J, with 4 bases between. This CDR3 region has 12 residues. The CDR3 DNA follows: TGTGCCAGCAGTTCACAGAACACTGAAGCTTTCTTT. This sequence encodes CASSSQNTEAFF.

The CDR3 sequence: CASSQDYPGQGVTGELFF. The CDR3 bases are TGTGCCAGCAGCCAAGATTATCCGGGACAGGGGGTAACCGGGGAGCTGTTTTTT. The genes are TRBV4-2 and TRBJ2-2; 11 bases line up with TRBD1. V lost 0 bases, J lost 5 bases, and 8 bases stayed unmatched. The CDR3 is 18 residues long. In germline, CDR1 is LGHNA, CDR2 YNFKEQ.

This chain joins TRBV30 and TRBJ1-5; no definite D call. The CDR3 is 14 amino acids. CDR1 and CDR2 from the germline V gene are GTSNPN and SVGIG (reference sequence). V shed 3 bases and J shed 7 bases, with 16 bases lying between them. The CDR3 sequence is CAWSPGRAEQPQHF. CDR3 DNA: TGTGCCTGGAGCCCGGGAAGAGCCGAACAGCCCCAGCATTTT.

V gene TRBV12-3 or TRBV12-4 combines with J gene TRBJ1-5; D is unclear. The ends were cut back, 5 bases at V and 2 bases at J, with 4 bases in the middle. This CDR3 contains 12 residues. The CDR3 here is CASSQGNQPQHF. Written as DNA, the CDR3 is TGTGCCAGCAGTCAGGGCAATCAGCCCCAGCATTTT.

There are a few counts of this clone. J is TRBJ1-5 and V is TRBV15, with D possibly matching TRBD1 (6 bases). The CDR3 has 15 residues. The V end lost 0 bases, the J end lost 9 bases, and 15 bases lay between the germline ends. Per the germline V gene, CDR1 is LNHNV and CDR2 is YYDKDF (reference sequence). The CDR3 DNA reads as TGTGCCACCAGCAGAGAAAGTGTTGGGGGCCGGCCCCAGCATTTT. It specifies CATSRESVGGRPQHF.

This clone was seen just once. V usage is TRBV30 and J usage is TRBJ2-7; tentatively, D is TRBD2 (5 bases). Germline V gives CDR1 GTSNPN, CDR2 SVGIG (reference sequence). The ends were cut back, 5 bases at V and 6 bases at J, with 14 bases in the middle. The CDR3 is 12 residues long. CDR3 nucleotides: TGTGCCTGGCAAGACAAGCGGCTCGAGCAGTACTTC. It codes for CAWQDKRLEQYF.

This sequence joins TRBV4-3 and TRBJ1-4; D gene unclear. V gave up 0 bases and J gave up 2 bases, with 19 bases separating them. Germline V gene data show CDR1 as LGHNA and CDR2 as YSLEER. The CDR3 runs 19 residues. CDR3 region: CASSQELGGWGMTNEKLFF. The DNA for the CDR3 is TGCGCCAGCAGCCAAGAACTCGGCGGGTGGGGAATGACTAATGAAAAACTGTTTTTT.

J is TRBJ1-5 and V is TRBV10-3, with TRBD1 as a possible D gene (5 bases). The V and J ends lost 3 bases and 3 bases respectively, with 18 bases between them. Per germline, CDR1 ENHRY and CDR2 SYGVKD. The CDR3 is 17 residues long. This CDR3 is CAISDPEGRAHNQPQHF. The DNA for the CDR3 is TGTGCCATCAGTGACCCTGAAGGCAGGGCGCACAATCAGCCCCAGCATTTT.